This entry features one T cell receptor (beta chain) sequence. The data originate from a study of blood T cell repertoires in COVID-19. Study-level background: The United States, Italy and Spain were the sources of the acute and convalescent COVID-19 samples. PBMCs, B-cell-depleted T cells, or T cells provided the cDNA or gDNA that made up the material.

In the original workflow: Counts of nucleated cells, estimated from reference gene primer amplification, were obtained. The repertoire was sequenced with immunoSEQ multiplex PCR; TCRdb's copy has only in-frame clones and lacks some. The DNA gave D and trimming, while V, J and clone size come from that table. Here the sample spans some 45,000 clones, approximately 80% being singletons. This clonotype originated in an older woman with acute or convalescent COVID-19. Sequencing was carried out using peripheral blood.

This CDR3 reads CASSLLRLAGLQSPDTQYF. CDR3 bases: TGTGCCAGCAGCTTGTTGAGACTAGCGGGGCTTCAGTCCCCAGATACGCAGTATTTT. The chain uses TRBV27 and TRBJ2-3; 11 nucleotides match TRBD2. V shed 6 bases and J 4 bases; nucleotides not matched to a gene: 18. This CDR3 comprises 19 residues. Germline CDR1 and CDR2: MNHEY and SMNVEV (reference sequence).